This TCR beta chain was sequenced in a study of blood T cells in healthy people across ages. This CDR3 is built from 15 residues. Germline V lookup: CDR1 MNHEY, CDR2 SVGAGI. Primed by a sample-barcoded 5' primer and a J-beta primer mix, a second PCR proceeded for about 7 to 11 cycles. Each CDR3 protein gets one entry after TCRdb re-called the 5' RACE reads with MiXCR. This sample has 590,000 or so distinct CDR3 sequences, with roughly 31% found just once. Every donor contributed roughly 11 milliliters of peripheral blood by blood draw. The table lists this clonotype with a few counts. This TCR came from a woman older than 75 in good health. The source material was blood. The rearrangement joins TRBV6-5 to TRBJ2-4; D may be TRBD1 or TRBD2 (5 bases each). The J call may be mistaken, given a closer DNA end match to TRBJ2-7. CDR3 sequence (DNA): TGTGCCAGCACCCCGGGGCTCGGTAAGCTCTACGAGCAGTACTTC. This encodes CASTPGLGKLYEQYF.